The clone carrying this T cell receptor (beta chain) appeared many times. A read error may produce the germline difference seen at one junction end. The CDR3 end is not reached by the read, which stops 3 residues before it; the germline J gene fills it in. Some clones are missing from TCRdb's copy, which holds only in-frame ones; the method was immunoSEQ multiplex PCR. Sampling found about 37,000 clones, none seen once. The data belong to a study of T cell clonality in common variable immunodeficiency. The germline V gene encodes CDR1 LGHNA and CDR2 YNFKEQ. The CDR3 contains 16 residues. The chain combines TRBV4-2 with TRBJ2-1; 7 bases agree with TRBD2. The sequencing sample was made of peripheral blood mononuclear cells. This clonotype was sampled from a person aged 18 to 75 in good health. Incomplete CDR3 DNA: TGCGCCAGCAGCCATTCCCCAATGGGGGGGTGGGATGAG. The encoded protein is CASSHSPMGGWDE. The entire CDR3 is CASSHSPMGGWDEQFF.